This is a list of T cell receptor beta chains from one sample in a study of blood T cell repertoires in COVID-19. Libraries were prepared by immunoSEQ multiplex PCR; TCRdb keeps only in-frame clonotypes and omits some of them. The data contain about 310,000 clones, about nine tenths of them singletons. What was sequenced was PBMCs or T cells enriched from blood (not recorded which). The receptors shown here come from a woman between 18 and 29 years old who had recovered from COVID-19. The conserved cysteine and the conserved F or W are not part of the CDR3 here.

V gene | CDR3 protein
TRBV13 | ASSLTAGGGIQY
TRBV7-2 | ASSLAGQGAGDTQY
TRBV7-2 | ASSLVTGLNEKLF
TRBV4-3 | ASSQEVGGRTEAF
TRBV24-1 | ATSDFETGDNEQF
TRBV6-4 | ASSVLAGGGEQF
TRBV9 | ASSVGEGNNSPLH
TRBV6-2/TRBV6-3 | ASSYSRVVTEAF
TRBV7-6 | ASSLGIIVDNTDTQY
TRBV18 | ASTATGWYQETQY
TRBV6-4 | ASSDPRGSLSPDTQY
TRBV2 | ASSGGTDYSSGNTIY
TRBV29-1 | SVEAGTGSYGYT
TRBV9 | ASSVAYRGTEQF
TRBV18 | ASSSSGRATVRF
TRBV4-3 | ATGQGAYPLH
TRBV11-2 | ASSLPGGSSYNEQF
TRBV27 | ASSLGQGTSYT
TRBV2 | ASSEASYGYT
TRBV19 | ATRQGGVFSPLH
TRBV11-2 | ASSLKGSFRAYTDTQY
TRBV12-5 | ASGLDIQGAKQETQY
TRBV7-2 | ASSLTGTGINEQY
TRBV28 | ASSRTRNSYNEQF
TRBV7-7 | ASSLVGRGKIYGYT
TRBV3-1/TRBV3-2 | ASSPVADNQATQY
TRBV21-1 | ASSKALSGGWGGDTQY
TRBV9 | ASSVVGQVGQPQH
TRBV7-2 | ASSPYPGHHEQY
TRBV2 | ASSESGERF
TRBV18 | ASSPPGQGVANEQF
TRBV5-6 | ASSSEGRPT
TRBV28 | ASSFPGSGANVLT
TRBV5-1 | ASSLGTLGNTIY
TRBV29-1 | SVSVGGAGEQY
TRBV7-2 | ASSLGGTAPSRIGYT
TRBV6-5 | ASSYSTTGRGYGYT
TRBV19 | ASSARQGALHGYT
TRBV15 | ATRTGADTQY
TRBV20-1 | SNTYKNIQY
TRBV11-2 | ASSFRRGAPGTGELF
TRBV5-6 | ASSSPGAWDH
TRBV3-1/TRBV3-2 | ASSQPGPGTEAF
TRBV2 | ASSITGSNSPLH
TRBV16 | ASSQFSSPLH
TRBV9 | ASSPRRNTGGWGYT
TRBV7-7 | ASSLERVGRGQETQY
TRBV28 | ASSLLGAAGELF
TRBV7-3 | ASSSQEDTEAF
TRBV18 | ASSPWDRGQTEAF
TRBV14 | ASSHLGGWNTEAF
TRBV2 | ASSESVVGALSYGYT
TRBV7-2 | ASSLGFWLAGGPGDTQY
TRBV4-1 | ASSLTDSPNEKLF
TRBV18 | ASSPREARTEAF